The T cell receptor beta chain described here comes from a study of shared clonotypes between healthy human individuals. Study-level points and caveats: Memory subsets generally showed lower estimated richness than naive subsets.

This clone has more than one count but fewer than ten. The antigen remains undetermined. The germline V gene has CDR1 LNHDA and CDR2 SQIVND (reference sequence). The CDR3 is 15 amino acids. The ends lost 4 bases at V and 4 bases at J; junction bases unmatched: 4. Sequenced by immunoSEQ multiplex PCR; TCRdb stores in-frame clones only, minus some. The table shows about a million clones, with 65% to 80% occurring only once. This rearrangement joins TRBV19 to TRBJ1-2, with 12 bases aligning to TRBD1. The clonotype was recovered from a man aged 18-30 years in good health. Sequenced: memory CD4+ T cells sorted from blood. Noted subset: CD45RA-negative fraction. The CDR3 DNA reads as TGTGCCAGTAGTAAAGGGACAGGGGGCACCTATGGCTACACCTTC. Residues: CASSKGTGGTYGYTF. The full variable domain, its missing parts supplied by reference TRBV19 and TRBJ1-2, is DGGITQSPKYLFRKEGQNVTLSCEQNLNHDAMYWYRQDPGQGLRLIYYSQIVNDFQKGDIAEGYSVSREKKESFPLTVTSAQKNPTAFYLCASSKGTGGTYGYTFGSGTRLTVV.